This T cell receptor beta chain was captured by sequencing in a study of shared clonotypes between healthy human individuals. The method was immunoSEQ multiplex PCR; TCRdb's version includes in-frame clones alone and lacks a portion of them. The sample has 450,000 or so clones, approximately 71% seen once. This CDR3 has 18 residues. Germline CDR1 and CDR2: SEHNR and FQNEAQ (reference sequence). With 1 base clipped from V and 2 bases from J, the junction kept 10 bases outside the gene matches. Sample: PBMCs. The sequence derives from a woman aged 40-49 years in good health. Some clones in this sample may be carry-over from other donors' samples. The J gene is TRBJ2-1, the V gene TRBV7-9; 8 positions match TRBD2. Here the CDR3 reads CASSLVGLRRGAYNEQFF. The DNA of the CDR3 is TGTGCCAGCAGCTTAGTCGGGTTGAGGCGGGGGGCCTACAATGAGCAGTTCTTC.